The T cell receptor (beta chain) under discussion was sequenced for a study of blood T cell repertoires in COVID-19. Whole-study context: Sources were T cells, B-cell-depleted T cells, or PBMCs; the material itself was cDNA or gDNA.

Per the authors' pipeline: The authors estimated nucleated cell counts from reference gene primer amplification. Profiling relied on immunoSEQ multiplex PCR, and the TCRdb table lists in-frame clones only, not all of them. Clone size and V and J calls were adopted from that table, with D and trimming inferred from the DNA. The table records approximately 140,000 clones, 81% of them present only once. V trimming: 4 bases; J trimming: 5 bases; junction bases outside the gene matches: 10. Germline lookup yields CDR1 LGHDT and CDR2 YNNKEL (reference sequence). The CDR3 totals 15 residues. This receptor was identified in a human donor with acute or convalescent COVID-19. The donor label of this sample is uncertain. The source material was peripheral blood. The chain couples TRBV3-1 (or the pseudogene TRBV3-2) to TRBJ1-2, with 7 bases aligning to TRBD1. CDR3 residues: CASSRAETGPYGYTF. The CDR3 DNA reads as TGTGCCAGCAGCCGAGCCGAGACAGGGCCTTATGGCTACACCTTC.